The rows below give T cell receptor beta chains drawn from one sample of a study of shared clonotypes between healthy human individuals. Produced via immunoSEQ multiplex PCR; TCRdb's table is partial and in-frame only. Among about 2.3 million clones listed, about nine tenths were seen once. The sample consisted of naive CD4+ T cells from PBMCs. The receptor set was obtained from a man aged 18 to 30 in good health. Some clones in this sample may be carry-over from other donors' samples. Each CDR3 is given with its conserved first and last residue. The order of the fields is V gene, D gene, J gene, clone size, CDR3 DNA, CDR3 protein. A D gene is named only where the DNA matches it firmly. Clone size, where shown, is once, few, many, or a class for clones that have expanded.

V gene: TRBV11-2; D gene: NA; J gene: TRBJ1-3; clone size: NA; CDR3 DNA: TGTGCCAGCAGCTCACAGCTTTCGGGAAACACCATATATTTT; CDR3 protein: CASSSQLSGNTIYF
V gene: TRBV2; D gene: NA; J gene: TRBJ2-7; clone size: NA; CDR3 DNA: TGTGCCAGCAGTCCTAACAGAAATTCTAACTACGAGCAGTACTTC; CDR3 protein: CASSPNRNSNYEQYF
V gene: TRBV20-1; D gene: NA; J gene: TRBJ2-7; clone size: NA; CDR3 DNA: TGCAGTGCTTCCTATTCCTACGAGCAGTACTTC; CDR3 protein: CSASYSYEQYF
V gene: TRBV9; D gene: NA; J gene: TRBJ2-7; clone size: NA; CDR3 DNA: TGTGCCAGCAGCGTAGGACAAAACGAGCAGTACTTC; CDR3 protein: CASSVGQNEQYF
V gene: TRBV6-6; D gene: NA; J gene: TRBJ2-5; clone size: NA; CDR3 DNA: TGTGCCAGCAGTTACTCGATCGGCAGCTCGGAGACCCAGTACTTC; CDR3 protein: CASSYSIGSSETQYF
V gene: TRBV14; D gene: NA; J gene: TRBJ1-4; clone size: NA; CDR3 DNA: TGTGCCAGCAGTCAGACAAGGAGAGGGGAAAAACTGTTTTTT; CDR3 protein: CASSQTRRGEKLFF
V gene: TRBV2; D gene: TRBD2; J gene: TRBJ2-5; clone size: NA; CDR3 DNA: TGTGCCAGCAGTGAGTTGGCGGGAGGTGAGACCCAGTACTTC; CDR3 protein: CASSELAGGETQYF
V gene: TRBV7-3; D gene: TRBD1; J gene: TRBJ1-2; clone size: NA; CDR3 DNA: TGTGCCAGCAGGGAAAGCGGACAGGGGGGCTATGGCTACACCTTC; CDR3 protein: CASRESGQGGYGYTF
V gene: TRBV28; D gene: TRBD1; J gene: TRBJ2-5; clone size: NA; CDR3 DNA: TGTGCCAGCAGTTTATGGGGGACAGGGGGTGCACCAAGTTTGGAGACCCAGTACTTC; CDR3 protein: CASSLWGTGGAPSLETQYF
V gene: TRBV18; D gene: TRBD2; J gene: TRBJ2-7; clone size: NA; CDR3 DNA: TGTGCCAGCTCACCCTCTAGCGGGCAGTACTTC; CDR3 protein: CASSPSSGQYF
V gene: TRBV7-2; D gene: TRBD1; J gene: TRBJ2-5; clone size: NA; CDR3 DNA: TGTGCCAGCAGCTCAGACAGGGGGCGGATTGGGACCCAGTACTTC; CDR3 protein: CASSSDRGRIGTQYF
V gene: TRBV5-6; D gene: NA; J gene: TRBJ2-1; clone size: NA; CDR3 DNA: TGTGCCAGCAGCTTGGCCAGGAGGGACTACAATGAGCAGTTCTTC; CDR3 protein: CASSLARRDYNEQFF
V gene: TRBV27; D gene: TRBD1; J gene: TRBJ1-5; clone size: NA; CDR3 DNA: TGTGCCAGCAGTTTCCACGGACAGGGTGCTCAGCCCCAGCATTTT; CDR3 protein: CASSFHGQGAQPQHF
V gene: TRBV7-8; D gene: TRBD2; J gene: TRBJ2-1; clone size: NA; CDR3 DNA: TGTGCCAGCAGCCAAACCGCGGCAGCGGGGCCCCCGGGCAATGAGCAGTTCTTC; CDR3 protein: CASSQTAAAGPPGNEQFF
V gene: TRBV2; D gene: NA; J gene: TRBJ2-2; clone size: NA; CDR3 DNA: TGTGCCAGCAGTGGGTACGGGGCCAACACCGGGGAGCTGTTTTTT; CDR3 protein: CASSGYGANTGELFF
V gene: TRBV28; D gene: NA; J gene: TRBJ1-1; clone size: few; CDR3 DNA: TGTGCCAGCAGTCTCCAGATGAACACTGAAGCTTTCTTT; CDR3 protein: CASSLQMNTEAFF
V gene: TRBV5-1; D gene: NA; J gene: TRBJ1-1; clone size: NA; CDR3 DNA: TGCGCCAGCAGCTTGGCCCCGAGAGAGAACACTGAAGCTTTCTTT; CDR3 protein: CASSLAPRENTEAFF
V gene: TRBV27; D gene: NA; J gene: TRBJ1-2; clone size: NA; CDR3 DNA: TGTGCCAGCAGTTTGGGGTTTGGGATTGGCTACACCTTC; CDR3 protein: CASSLGFGIGYTF
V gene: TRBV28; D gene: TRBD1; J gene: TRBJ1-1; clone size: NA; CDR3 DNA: TGTGCCAGCAGCCTGACAGGGGCCGTGGCGGCCAGGGCTTTCTTT; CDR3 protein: CASSLTGAVAARAFF
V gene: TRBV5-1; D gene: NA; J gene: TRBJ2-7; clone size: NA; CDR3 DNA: TGCGCCAGCAGCCCGGACAGCGGGAAGCGCGGTTGGGGCGAGCAGTACTTC; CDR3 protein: CASSPDSGKRGWGEQYF
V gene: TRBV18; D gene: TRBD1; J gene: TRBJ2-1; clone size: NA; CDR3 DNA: TGTGCCAGCTCACAAGGGACAGGGGCTAGCAATGAGCAGTTCTTC; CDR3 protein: CASSQGTGASNEQFF
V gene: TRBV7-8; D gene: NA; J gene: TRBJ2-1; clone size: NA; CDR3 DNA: TGTGCCAGCAGCCTCGGACGGACCAGCTCCTACAATGAGCAGTTCTTC; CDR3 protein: CASSLGRTSSYNEQFF
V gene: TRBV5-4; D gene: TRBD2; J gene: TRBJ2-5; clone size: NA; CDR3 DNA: TGTGCCAGCAGCTTACTTGCGGGAGGGGTGAGGCAGACCCAGTACTTC; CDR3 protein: CASSLLAGGVRQTQYF
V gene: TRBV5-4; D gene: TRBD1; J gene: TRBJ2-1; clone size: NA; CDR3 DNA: TGTGCCAGCAGCCCGGGGGGGACAGGGGCATACAATGAGCAGTTCTTC; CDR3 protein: CASSPGGTGAYNEQFF
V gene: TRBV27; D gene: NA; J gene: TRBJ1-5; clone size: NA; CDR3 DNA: TGTGCCAGCAGTTTACTGAATAGCAATCAGCCCCAGCATTTT; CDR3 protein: CASSLLNSNQPQHF
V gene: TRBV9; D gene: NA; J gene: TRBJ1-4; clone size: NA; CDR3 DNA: TGTGCCAGCAGCCCACGAAACAGGCCATGGGGGATGGAACTGTTTTTT; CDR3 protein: CASSPRNRPWGMELFF
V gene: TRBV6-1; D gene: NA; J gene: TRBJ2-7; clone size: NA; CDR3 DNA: TGTGCCAGCAGCCTCCAGGGCTCAAACGCCTACGAGCAGTACTTC; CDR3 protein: CASSLQGSNAYEQYF
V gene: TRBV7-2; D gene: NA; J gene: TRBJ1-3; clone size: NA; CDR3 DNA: TGTGCCAGCAGCTTGGGTGGCGCAAGCTCTGGAAACACCATATATTTT; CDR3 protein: CASSLGGASSGNTIYF
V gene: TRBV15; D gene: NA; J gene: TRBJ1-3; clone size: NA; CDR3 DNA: TGTGCCACCAGCAGTCTAACCTCTGGAAACACCATATATTTT; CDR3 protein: CATSSLTSGNTIYF
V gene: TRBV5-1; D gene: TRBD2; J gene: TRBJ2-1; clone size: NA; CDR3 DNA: TGCGCCAGCAGCTCACTAGCGGGAGTGAGTAATGAGCAGTTCTTC; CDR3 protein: CASSSLAGVSNEQFF
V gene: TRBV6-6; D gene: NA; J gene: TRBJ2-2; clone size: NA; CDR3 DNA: TGTGCCAGCAGTCCTCGGGCCGGGGAGCTGTTTTTT; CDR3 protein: CASSPRAGELFF
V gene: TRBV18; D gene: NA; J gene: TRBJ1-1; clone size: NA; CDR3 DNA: TGTGCCAGCTCACCCCCGGGACAGAACACTGAAGCTTTCTTT; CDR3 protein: CASSPPGQNTEAFF
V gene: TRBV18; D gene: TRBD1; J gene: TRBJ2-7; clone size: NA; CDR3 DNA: TGTGCCAGCTCACCGGGACAGGCCGTAAATGAGCAGTACTTC; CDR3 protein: CASSPGQAVNEQYF
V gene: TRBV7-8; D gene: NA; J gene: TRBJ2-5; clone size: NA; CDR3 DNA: TGTGCCAGCACCCCCGTGACTCCGGGAGAAGAGACCCAGTACTTC; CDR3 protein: CASTPVTPGEETQYF
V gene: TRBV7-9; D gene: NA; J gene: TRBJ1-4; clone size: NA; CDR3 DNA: TGTGCCAGCAGCTTAGGAGGGAATGAAAAACTGTTTTTT; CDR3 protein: CASSLGGNEKLFF
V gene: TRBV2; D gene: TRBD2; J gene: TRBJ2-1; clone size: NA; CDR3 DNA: TGTGCCAGCAGTGAAGCGCTAGCGGGAAGTTATGAGCAGTTCTTC; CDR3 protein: CASSEALAGSYEQFF
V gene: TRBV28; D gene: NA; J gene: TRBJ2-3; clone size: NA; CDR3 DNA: TGTGCCAGCAGTCGCCTACGCACAGATACGCAGTATTTT; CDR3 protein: CASSRLRTDTQYF
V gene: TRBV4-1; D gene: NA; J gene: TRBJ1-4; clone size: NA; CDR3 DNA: TGCGCCAGCAGCCGATCCGGGGGGCAAAGGGGTGAAAAACTGTTTTTT; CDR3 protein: CASSRSGGQRGEKLFF
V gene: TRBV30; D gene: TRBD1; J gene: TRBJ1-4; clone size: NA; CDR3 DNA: TGTGCCTGGGGACAGGGGAAAGAAAAACTGTTTTTT; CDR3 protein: CAWGQGKEKLFF
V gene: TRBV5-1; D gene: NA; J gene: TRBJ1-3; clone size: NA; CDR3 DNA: TGCGCCAGCAGCTTGGAGTACCCTACTGGAAACACCATATATTTT; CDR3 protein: CASSLEYPTGNTIYF
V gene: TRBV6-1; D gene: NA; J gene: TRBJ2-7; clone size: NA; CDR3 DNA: TGTGCCAGCAGGGCGGACAGGCCGGGGGCGTACTTC; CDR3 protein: CASRADRPGAYF
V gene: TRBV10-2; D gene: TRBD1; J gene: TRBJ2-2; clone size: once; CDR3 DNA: TGCGCCAGCAAGCAGGGACAGATGAACACCGGGGAGCTGTTTTTT; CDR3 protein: CASKQGQMNTGELFF
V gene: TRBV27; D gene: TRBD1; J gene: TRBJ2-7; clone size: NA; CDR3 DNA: TGTGCCAGCAGTAGACAGGGGTTCTCCTACGAGCAGTACTTC; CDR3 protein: CASSRQGFSYEQYF
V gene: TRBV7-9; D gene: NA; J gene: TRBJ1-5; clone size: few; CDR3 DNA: TGTGCCAGCAGCCCGGGCAGGGTAAGGCAGCCCCAGCATTTT; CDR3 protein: CASSPGRVRQPQHF
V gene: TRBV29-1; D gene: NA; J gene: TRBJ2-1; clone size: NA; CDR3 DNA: TGCAGCGTCCGGTCGACAGTGCGCTCCTACAATGAGCAGTTCTTC; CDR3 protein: CSVRSTVRSYNEQFF
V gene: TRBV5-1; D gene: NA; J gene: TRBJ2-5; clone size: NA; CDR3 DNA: TGCGCCAGCAGTAAGGGGGACACTATGGGGACCCAGTACTTC; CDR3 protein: CASSKGDTMGTQYF